What follows are 19 T cell receptor beta chains derived from one specimen sequenced in a study of blood T cell repertoires in COVID-19. This table comes from immunoSEQ multiplex PCR, and its TCRdb copy is limited to in-frame clones, with some not included. The sample carries 67,000 or so clones, 81% recorded once. Sequenced sample: peripheral blood. These receptors all stem from a woman between 65 and 79 years old with acute or convalescent COVID-19.

V and J are TRBV28 and TRBJ1-1, with a tentative D call TRBD1 (6 bases). V was cut by 6 bases and J by 3 bases, with 14 bases left in between. CDR3 length equals 14 residues. In germline, CDR1 is MDHEN, CDR2 SYDVKM. The CDR3: CASSRGQSYTEAFF. The CDR3 nucleotides are TGTGCCAGCAGCCGTGGACAGTCCTACACTGAAGCTTTCTTT.

The chain has TRBV24-1 and TRBJ2-7; TRBD2 matches at 13 bases. Trimming cost V 4 bases and J 3 bases; bases outside gene matches: 5. This CDR3 has 16 residues. The germline V gene has CDR1 KGHDR and CDR2 SFDVKD. In DNA, the CDR3 is TGTGCCACCAGTGACCCGGGGACTAGCGGGATCTACGAGCAGTACTTC. This gives the protein CATSDPGTSGIYEQYF.

The rearrangement links TRBV19 to TRBJ2-5; no definite D call. The ends were cut back, 5 bases at V and 4 bases at J, with 11 bases in the middle. The CDR3 contains 13 residues. In germline, CDR1 is LNHDA, CDR2 SQIVND (reference sequence). CDR3 bases: TGTGCCAGTAGTGCCACTGCCATAGAGACCCAGTACTTC. Amino acid sequence: CASSATAIETQYF. Full variable domain (rest looked up from reference TRBV19 and TRBJ2-5): DGGITQSPKYLFRKEGQNVTLSCEQNLNHDAMYWYRQDPGQGLRLIYYSQIVNDFQKGDIAEGYSVSREKKESFPLTVTSAQKNPTAFYLCASSATAIETQYFGPGTRLLVL.

The chain employs TRBV6-5 and TRBJ2-4; TRBD1 matches 7 bases. V dropped 10 bases and J dropped 0; count of bases not matched to a gene: 9. Germline CDR1 reads MNHEY; CDR2 reads SVGAGI. This CDR3 has 15 amino acids. The CDR3 loop is CATQGTALAKNIQYF. The CDR3 region has the DNA TGTGCCACCCAGGGGACAGCTCTAGCCAAAAACATTCAGTACTTC.

This clone was counted a single time. The chain recombines TRBV6-6 with TRBJ1-1; D may be TRBD1 (6 bases). Per the germline V gene, CDR1 is MNHNY and CDR2 is SVGAGI (reference sequence). This CDR3 is 13 amino acids long. V shed 6 bases and J shed 4 bases, with 12 bases lying between them. The chain's CDR3 is CASSLQGSTEAFF. CDR3 nucleotides: TGTGCCAGCAGCCTACAGGGCAGCACTGAAGCTTTCTTT.

CDR3 in DNA: TGTGCCATAGCCCCTAGCGGAGTCTACAATGAGCAGTTCTTC. Protein sequence: CAIAPSGVYNEQFF. The V call is TRBV7-8, the J call TRBJ2-1; TRBD2 matches at 7 bases. Trimming took 10 bases from V and 3 from J; bases not matched to a gene: 9. Germline V lookup: CDR1 SGHVS, CDR2 FQNEAQ. This CDR3 is 14 amino acids long.

This sequence joins TRBV4-1 and TRBJ2-5; TRBD1 agrees at 12 bases. The germline gives CDR1 MGHRA, CDR2 YSYEKL. This CDR3 has 18 residues. The J segment lost 6 bases and the V segment lost 0 bases, leaving 11 bases of the junction unmatched. The CDR3 region has the DNA TGCGCCAGCAGCCAAGAAGTATCGGGACAGGGGGCGAGAAAGACCCAGTACTTC. Its protein product is CASSQEVSGQGARKTQYF.

The V and J genes are TRBV7-2 and TRBJ2-7, with unresolved D. Germline loops: CDR1 SGHTA, CDR2 FQGNSA. V lost 0 bases and J 4 bases, leaving 7 bases between the germline ends. CDR3 length: 13 amino acids. The CDR3 loop is CASSLANLYEQYF. CDR3 bases: TGTGCCAGCAGCTTAGCCAACCTATACGAGCAGTACTTC.

V is TRBV6-4 and J is TRBJ2-3; 11 bases map to TRBD2. V was pared by 3 bases and J by 3 bases, with 11 bases of the junction left unmatched. This CDR3 is 18 amino acids long. In germline, CDR1 is MRHNA, CDR2 SNTAGT. The CDR3 nucleotides read TGTGCCAGCAGTGAAAGTCCTAGCGGGGGGACGGGGACAGATACGCAGTATTTT. This gives the protein CASSESPSGGTGTDTQYF.

V and J are TRBV11-1 and TRBJ2-1, with D perhaps matching TRBD1 (6 bases). CDR1 is SGHAT and CDR2 is FQDESV in the germline V gene (reference sequence). V lost 5 bases and J 5 bases, leaving 19 bases between the germline ends. This CDR3 comprises 16 residues. The CDR3 sequence is CASSRQIQGRDNEQFF. The DNA of the CDR3 is TGTGCCAGCAGCAGGCAGATACAGGGCCGGGACAATGAGCAGTTCTTC.

The chain carries TRBV11-3 and TRBJ2-5; 8 bases are shared with TRBD2. The trim removed 5 bases at V and 0 bases at J, leaving 2 bases unmatched. The CDR3 totals 14 residues. Germline V CDR1 and CDR2: SGHNT, YENEEA. The DNA for the CDR3 is TGTGCCAGCAGCCCGGGGGGGAACCAAGAGACCCAGTACTTC. Protein: CASSPGGNQETQYF.

The chain has TRBV28 and TRBJ2-5; the match to TRBD2 covers 13 bases. Germline V gives CDR1 MDHEN, CDR2 SYDVKM. With 6 bases clipped from V and 4 bases from J, the junction kept 5 bases outside the gene matches. The CDR3 runs to 15 residues. The CDR3 loop reads CASSPGLAGVETQYF. The CDR3, as DNA: TGTGCCAGCAGCCCCGGACTAGCGGGAGTAGAGACCCAGTACTTC.

The chain carries TRBV6-5 and TRBJ1-5, with TRBD1 as a possible D gene (6 bases). Germline CDR1 and CDR2: MNHEY and SVGAGI. The CDR3 is 15 amino acids. The V and J ends lost 6 bases and 6 bases respectively, with 18 bases between them. This CDR3 is CASSRGGGLPQPQHF. The CDR3, as DNA: TGTGCCAGCAGCCGCGGGGGGGGCTTGCCTCAGCCCCAGCATTTT.

CDR3 in amino acids: CASSLRAASYEQYF. The CDR3 coding sequence is TGTGCCAGCAGTTTACGAGCGGCCTCCTACGAGCAGTACTTC. This chain joins TRBV27 and TRBJ2-7; weak D call: TRBD2 (5 bases). Trimming cost V 2 bases and J 0 bases, with 8 bases left between them. The CDR3 consists of 14 residues. Looked up from germline, CDR1 is MNHEY and CDR2 is SMNVEV (reference sequence).

The J gene is TRBJ2-1, the V gene TRBV11-3; D might be TRBD1 (6 bases). This CDR3 spans 15 amino acids. Germline V CDR1 and CDR2: SGHNT, YENEEA. Trimming shortened V by 5 bases and J by 9 bases, and 20 bases separated the two germline ends. In DNA form, the CDR3 reads TGTGCCAGCAGCCCCAGCAGCTCTTCCAGGGGTGAGCAGTTCTTC. Translation: CASSPSSSSRGEQFF.

The V call is TRBV24-1, the J call TRBJ1-1; D is undetermined. This CDR3 spans 13 amino acids. Germline V gives CDR1 KGHDR, CDR2 SFDVKD. Trimming took 2 bases from V and 8 from J, leaving 11 bases between them. Here the CDR3 reads CATSDSLGMEAFF. In DNA form, the CDR3 reads TGTGCCACCAGTGATTCACTAGGGATGGAAGCTTTCTTT.

The chain recombines TRBV6-5 with TRBJ1-5; D might be TRBD1 (5 bases). Germline CDR1 reads MNHEY; CDR2 reads SVGAGI. CDR3 size: 15 residues. V lost 6 bases, J lost 0 bases, and 12 bases lay in between. In DNA, the CDR3 is TGTGCCAGCAGCGTCGGGGGTTATAGCAATCAGCCCCAGCATTTT. The encoded protein is CASSVGGYSNQPQHF.

The genes are TRBV2 and TRBJ1-5; 8 nucleotides agree with TRBD1. The CDR3 runs to 14 residues. Germline V lookup: CDR1 SNHLY, CDR2 FYNNEI. Germline trimming cut 8 bases from V and 4 bases from J; bases unmatched to any gene: 7. The CDR3 bases are TGTGCCAGCGGCGGGACAGGAAAAAATCAGCCCCAGCATTTT. Translating it yields CASGGTGKNQPQHF.

The V gene is TRBV29-1, the J gene TRBJ2-2; 10 bases are a match to TRBD1. Losses at the gene ends were 5 bases for V and 6 bases for J; bases not matched to a gene: 3. This CDR3 contains 13 residues. The germline gives CDR1 SQVTM, CDR2 ANQGSEA. CDR3 coding DNA: TGCAGCGTTAGGACAGGGGGGGCCGGGGAGCTGTTTTTT. Translation gives CSVRTGGAGELFF.